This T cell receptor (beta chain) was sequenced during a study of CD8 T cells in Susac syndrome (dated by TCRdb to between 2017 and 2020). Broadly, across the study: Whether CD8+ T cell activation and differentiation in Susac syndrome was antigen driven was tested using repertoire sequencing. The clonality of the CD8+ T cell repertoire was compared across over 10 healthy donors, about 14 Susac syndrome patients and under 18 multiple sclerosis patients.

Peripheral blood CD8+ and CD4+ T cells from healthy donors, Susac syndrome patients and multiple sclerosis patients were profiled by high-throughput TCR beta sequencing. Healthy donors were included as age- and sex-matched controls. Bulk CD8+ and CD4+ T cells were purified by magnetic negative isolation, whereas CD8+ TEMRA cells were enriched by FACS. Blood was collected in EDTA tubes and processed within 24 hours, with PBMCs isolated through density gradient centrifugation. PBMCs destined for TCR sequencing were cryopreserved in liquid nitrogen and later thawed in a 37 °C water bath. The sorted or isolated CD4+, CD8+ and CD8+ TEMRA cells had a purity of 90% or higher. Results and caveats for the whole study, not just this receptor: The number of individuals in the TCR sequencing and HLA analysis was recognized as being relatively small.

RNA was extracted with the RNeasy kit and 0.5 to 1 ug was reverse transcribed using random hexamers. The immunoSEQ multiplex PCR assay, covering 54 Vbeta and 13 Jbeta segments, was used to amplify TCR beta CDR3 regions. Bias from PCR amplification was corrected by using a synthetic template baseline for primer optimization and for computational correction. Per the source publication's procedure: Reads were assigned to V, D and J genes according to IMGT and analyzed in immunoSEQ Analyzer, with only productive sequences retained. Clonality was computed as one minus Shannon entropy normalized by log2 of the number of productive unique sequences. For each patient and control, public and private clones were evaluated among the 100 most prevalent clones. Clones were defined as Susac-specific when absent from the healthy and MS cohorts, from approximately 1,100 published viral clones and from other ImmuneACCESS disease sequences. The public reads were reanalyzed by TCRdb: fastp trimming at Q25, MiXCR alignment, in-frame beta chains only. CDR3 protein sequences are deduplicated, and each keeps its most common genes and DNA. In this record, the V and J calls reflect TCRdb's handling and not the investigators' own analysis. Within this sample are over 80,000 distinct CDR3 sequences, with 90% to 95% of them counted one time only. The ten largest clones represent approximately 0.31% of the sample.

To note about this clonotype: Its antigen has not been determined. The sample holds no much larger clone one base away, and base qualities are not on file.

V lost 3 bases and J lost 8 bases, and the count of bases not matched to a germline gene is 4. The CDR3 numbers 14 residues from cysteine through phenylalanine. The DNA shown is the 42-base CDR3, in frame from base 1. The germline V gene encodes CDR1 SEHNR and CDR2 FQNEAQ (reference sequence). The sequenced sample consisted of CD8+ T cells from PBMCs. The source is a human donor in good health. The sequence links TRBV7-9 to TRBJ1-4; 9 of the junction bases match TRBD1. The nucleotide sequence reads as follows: TGTGCCAGCAGCTTCAACAGGGGGCGAGAAAAACTGTTTTTT. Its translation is CASSFNRGREKLFF.